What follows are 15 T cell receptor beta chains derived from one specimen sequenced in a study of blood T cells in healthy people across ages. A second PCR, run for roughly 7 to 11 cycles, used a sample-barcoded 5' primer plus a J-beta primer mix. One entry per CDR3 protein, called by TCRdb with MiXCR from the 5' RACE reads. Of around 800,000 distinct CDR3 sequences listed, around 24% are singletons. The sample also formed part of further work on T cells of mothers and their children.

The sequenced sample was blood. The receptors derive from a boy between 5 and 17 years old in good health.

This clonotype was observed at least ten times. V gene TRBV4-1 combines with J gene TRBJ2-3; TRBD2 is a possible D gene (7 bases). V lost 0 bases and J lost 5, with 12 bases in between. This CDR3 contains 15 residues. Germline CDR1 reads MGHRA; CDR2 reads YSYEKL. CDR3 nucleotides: TGCGCCAGCAGCCAAGACCGGAGGGGGGGAGATACGCAGTATTTT. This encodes CASSQDRRGGDTQYF.

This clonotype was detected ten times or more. The CDR3: CASSQGGSSGANVLTF. CDR3 nucleotides: TGTGCCAGCAGCCAAGGGGGGTCCTCTGGGGCCAACGTCCTGACTTTC. The chain carries TRBV3-1 and TRBJ2-6, with D perhaps TRBD1 or TRBD2 (5 bases each). The V gene lost 1 base and the J gene lost 0 bases, with 7 bases spanning the gap. The CDR3 is 16 residues long. The germline V gene encodes CDR1 LGHDT and CDR2 YNNKEL (reference sequence).

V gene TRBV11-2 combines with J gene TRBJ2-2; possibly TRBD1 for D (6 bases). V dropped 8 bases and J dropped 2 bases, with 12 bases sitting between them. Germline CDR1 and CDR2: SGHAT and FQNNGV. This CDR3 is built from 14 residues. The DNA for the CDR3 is TGTGCCAGCGGGGGCACCCTAAACACCGGGGAGCTGTTTTTT. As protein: CASGGTLNTGELFF.

The DNA for the CDR3 is TGTGCCAGCAGTCTTACAGGGGCGGTATATGGCTACACCTTC. It yields the protein CASSLTGAVYGYTF. The genes are TRBV12-3 or TRBV12-4 and TRBJ1-2; 7 nucleotides align to TRBD1. The ends lost 5 bases at V and 5 bases at J; junction bases unmatched: 8. The CDR3 is made up of 14 amino acids.

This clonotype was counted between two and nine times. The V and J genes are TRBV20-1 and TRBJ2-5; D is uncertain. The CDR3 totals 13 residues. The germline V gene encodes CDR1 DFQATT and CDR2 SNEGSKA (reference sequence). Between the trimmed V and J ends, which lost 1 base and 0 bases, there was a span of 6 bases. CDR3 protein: CSARVRNQETQYF. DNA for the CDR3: TGCAGTGCTAGAGTCAGAAACCAAGAGACCCAGTACTTC.

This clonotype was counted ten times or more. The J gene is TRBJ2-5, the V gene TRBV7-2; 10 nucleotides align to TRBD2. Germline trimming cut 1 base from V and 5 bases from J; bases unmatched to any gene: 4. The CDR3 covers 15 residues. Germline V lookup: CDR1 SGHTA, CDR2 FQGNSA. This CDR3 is CASSLGGLAAETQYF. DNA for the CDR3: TGTGCCAGCAGCTTAGGTGGACTAGCGGCGGAGACCCAGTACTTC.

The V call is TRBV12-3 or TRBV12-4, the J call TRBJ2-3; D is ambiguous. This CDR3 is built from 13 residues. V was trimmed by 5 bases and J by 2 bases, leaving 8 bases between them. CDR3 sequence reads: CASSTFTTDTQYF. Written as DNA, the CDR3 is TGTGCCAGCAGTACATTTACCACAGATACGCAGTATTTT.

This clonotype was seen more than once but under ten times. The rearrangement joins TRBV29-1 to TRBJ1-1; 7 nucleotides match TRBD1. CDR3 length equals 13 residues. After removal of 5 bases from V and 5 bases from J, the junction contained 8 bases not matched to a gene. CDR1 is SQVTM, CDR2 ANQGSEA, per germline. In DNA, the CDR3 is TGCAGCGTTAAACCAGTACAGGGGACTGAAGCTTTCTTT. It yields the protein CSVKPVQGTEAFF.

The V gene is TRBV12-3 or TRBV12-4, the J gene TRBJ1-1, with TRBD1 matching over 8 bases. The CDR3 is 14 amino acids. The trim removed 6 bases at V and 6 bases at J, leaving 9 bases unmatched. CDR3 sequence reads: CASRYRGIKPEAFF. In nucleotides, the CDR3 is TGTGCCAGCAGATACAGGGGGATTAAGCCTGAAGCTTTCTTT.

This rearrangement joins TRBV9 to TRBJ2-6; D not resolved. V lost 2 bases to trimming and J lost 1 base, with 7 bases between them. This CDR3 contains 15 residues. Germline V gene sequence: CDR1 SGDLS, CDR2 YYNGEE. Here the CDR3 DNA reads TGTGCCAGCAGCGTTCTAGGTTCTGGGGCCAACGTCCTGACTTTC. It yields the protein CASSVLGSGANVLTF. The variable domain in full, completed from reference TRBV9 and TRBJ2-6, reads DSGVTQTPKHLITATGQRVTLRCSPRSGDLSVYWYQQSLDQGLQFLIQYYNGEERAKGNILERFSAQQFPDLHSELNLSSLELGDSALYFCASSVLGSGANVLTFGAGSRLTVL.

The DNA for the CDR3 is TGTGCCAGCAGCCCCCGTGGTGGGGGGGCGAGAGAGACCCAGTACTTC. It translates to CASSPRGGGARETQYF. The genes are TRBV9 and TRBJ2-5; D perhaps matches TRBD2 (7 bases). Per germline, CDR1 SGDLS and CDR2 YYNGEE. CDR3 size: 16 residues. With 4 bases removed from V and 4 bases from J, the gap between germline ends came to 20 bases.

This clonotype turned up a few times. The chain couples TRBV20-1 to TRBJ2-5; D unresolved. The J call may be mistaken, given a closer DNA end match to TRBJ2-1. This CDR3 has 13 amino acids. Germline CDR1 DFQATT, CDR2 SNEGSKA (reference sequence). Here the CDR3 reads CSASVPNQNEQFF. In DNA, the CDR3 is TGCAGTGCTAGTGTACCTAATCAGAATGAGCAGTTCTTC.

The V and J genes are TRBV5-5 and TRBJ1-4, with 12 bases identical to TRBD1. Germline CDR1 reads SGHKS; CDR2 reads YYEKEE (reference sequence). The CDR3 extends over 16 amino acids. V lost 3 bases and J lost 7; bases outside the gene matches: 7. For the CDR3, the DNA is TGTGCCAGCAGCTCGGGACAGGGGGCCGGGAGTGAAAAACTGTTTTTT. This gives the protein CASSSGQGAGSEKLFF.

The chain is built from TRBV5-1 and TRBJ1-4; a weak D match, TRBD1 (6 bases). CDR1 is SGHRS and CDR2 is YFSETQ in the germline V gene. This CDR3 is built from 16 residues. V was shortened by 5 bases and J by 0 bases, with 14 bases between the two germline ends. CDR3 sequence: CASRQGPSATNEKLFF. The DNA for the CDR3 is TGCGCCAGCAGGCAGGGGCCTTCTGCAACTAATGAAAAACTGTTTTTT.

This CDR3 reads CASSPVGHYNYGYTF. CDR3 coding DNA: TGTGCCAGCAGTCCCGTGGGACACTATAACTATGGCTACACCTTC. The chain uses TRBV27 and TRBJ1-2; D might be TRBD1 (6 bases). This CDR3 is built from 15 residues. The germline CDR1 and CDR2 sequences are MNHEY and SMNVEV (reference sequence). V was trimmed by 5 bases and J by 1 base, leaving 14 bases between them.